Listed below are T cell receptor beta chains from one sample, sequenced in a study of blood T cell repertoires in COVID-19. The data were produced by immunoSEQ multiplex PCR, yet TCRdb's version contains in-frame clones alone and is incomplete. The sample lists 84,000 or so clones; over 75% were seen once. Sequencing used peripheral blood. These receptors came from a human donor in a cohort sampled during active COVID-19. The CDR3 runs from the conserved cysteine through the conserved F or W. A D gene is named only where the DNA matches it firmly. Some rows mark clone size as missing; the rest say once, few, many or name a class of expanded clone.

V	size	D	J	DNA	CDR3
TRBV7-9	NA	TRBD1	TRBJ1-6	TGTGCCAGCAGCTTCACAGGGGACGGTTCACCCCTCCACTTT	CASSFTGDGSPLHF
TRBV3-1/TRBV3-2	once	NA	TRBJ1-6	TGTGCCAGCAGACCGCAGGGATATAATTCACCCCTCCACTTT	CASRPQGYNSPLHF
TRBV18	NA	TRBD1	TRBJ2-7	TGTGCCAGCTCACCACAGGCAGGGGGCTCTTACGAGCAGTACTTC	CASSPQAGGSYEQYF
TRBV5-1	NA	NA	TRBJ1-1	TGCGCCAGCAGCCCAGGACAGATGAACACTGAAGCTTTCTTT	CASSPGQMNTEAFF
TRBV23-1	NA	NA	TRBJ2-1	TGCGCCAGCAGGTTCACTCGACAGTACTCCTACAATGAGCAGTTCTTC	CASRFTRQYSYNEQFF
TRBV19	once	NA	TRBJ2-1	TGTGCCAGCTCTCCCCTTTGGGGGCGGTTGAACAATGAGCAGTTCTTC	CASSPLWGRLNNEQFF
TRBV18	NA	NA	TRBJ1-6	TGTGCCAGCTCACCACAGCTCTATAATTCACCCCTCCACTTT	CASSPQLYNSPLHF
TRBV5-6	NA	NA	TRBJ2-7	TGTGCCAGCAGCTTGGGGGGGCTTTTTATCTGGGCTTGGGGATACGAGCAGTACTTC	CASSLGGLFIWAWGYEQYF
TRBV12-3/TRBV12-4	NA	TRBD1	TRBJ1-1	TGTGCCAGCAGTATCCTGACAGGGGGCAAAGCTTTCTTT	CASSILTGGKAFF
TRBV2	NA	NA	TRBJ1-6	TGTGCCAGCAGGGACGGGAAGCAAGGGTCACCCCTCCACTTT	CASRDGKQGSPLHF
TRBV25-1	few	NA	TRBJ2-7	TGTGCCAGCAGCTCCGGGACTTCATACGAGCAGTACTTC	CASSSGTSYEQYF
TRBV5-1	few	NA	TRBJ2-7	TGCGCCAGCAGCTCATCCGGACAATTCTACGAGCAGTACTTC	CASSSSGQFYEQYF
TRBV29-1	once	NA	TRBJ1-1	TGCAGCGTTGAGGACAGACCCTACACTGAAGCTTTCTTT	CSVEDRPYTEAFF
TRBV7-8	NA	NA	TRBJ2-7	TGTGCCAGCAGCTTAGAAGGCGGGACAGAATACGAGCAGTACTTC	CASSLEGGTEYEQYF
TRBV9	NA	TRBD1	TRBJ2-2	TGTGCCAGCAGCATCGCGGGACAGGGGGGCGGGGAGCTGTTTTTT	CASSIAGQGGGELFF
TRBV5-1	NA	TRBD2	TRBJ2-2	TGCGCCAGCAGCCCCCGGGGAGGGTCCACCGGGGAGCTGTTTTTT	CASSPRGGSTGELFF
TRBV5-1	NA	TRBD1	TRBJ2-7	TGCGCCAGCAGCATAATACCGGGACAGGGTAGCAACGAGCAGTACTTC	CASSIIPGQGSNEQYF
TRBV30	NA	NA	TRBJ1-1	TGTGCCTGGAGGGGCTACACTGAAGCTTTCTTT	CAWRGYTEAFF
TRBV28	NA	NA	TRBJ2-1	TGTGCCAGCAGCCCGACAGGGGAGGGGACAAATGAGCAGTTCTTC	CASSPTGEGTNEQFF
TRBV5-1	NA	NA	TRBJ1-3	TGCGCCAGCAGCTCGGACACGGAGGGAAACACCATATATTTT	CASSSDTEGNTIYF
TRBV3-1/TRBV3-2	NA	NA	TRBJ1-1	TGTGCCAGCAGCCATTCGGGGGGGGGCACTGAAGCTTTCTTT	CASSHSGGGTEAFF
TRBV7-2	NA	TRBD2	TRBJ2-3	TGTGCCAGCAGCTTGCGAAGCGGGGGAAGCGTAACAGATACGCAGTATTTT	CASSLRSGGSVTDTQYF
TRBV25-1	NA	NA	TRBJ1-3	TGTGCCAGCAGCACAGGGAACGGAAACACCATATATTTT	CASSTGNGNTIYF
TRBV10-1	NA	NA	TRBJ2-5	TGCGCCAGCAGTGAGTCGGTCGGGGTTGGGGAGACCCAGTACTTC	CASSESVGVGETQYF
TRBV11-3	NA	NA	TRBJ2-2	TGTGCCAGCAGCTTAGGGACCTACAGGGCACGGGCCGGGGAGCTGTTTTTT	CASSLGTYRARAGELFF
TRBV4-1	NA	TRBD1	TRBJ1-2	TGCGCCAGCAGCCTATCAGGGGGCGTCCCCCACGATGGTGGCTACACCTTC	CASSLSGGVPHDGGYTF
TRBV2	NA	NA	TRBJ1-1	TGTGCCAGCAGCTTACAGATGAACACTGAAGCTTTCTTT	CASSLQMNTEAFF
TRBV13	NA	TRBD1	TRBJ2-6	TGTGCCAGCAGCTTAGAAGGCAGGGGGCAAGCTGGGGCCAACGTCCTGACTTTC	CASSLEGRGQAGANVLTF
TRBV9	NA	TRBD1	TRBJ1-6	TGTGCCAGCAGCGCGACAGGGGGTAATTCACCCCTCCACTTT	CASSATGGNSPLHF
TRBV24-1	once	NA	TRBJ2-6	TGTGCCACCAGTGATTTGCGCCGACAGGATCAGAGCTCTGGGGCCAACGTCCTGACTTTC	CATSDLRRQDQSSGANVLTF
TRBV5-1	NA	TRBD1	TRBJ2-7	TGCGCCAGCAGCCAACAGGGGGCAGGTTACGAGCAGTACTTC	CASSQQGAGYEQYF
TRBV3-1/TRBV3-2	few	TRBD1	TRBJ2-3	TGTGCCAGCAGCCCGTACAGGGGGGACACAGATACGCAGTATTTT	CASSPYRGDTDTQYF
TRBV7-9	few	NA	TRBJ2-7	TGTGCCAGCAGCCCTACCTCGAGAGAGCAGTACTTC	CASSPTSREQYF
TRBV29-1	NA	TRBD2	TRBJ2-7	TGCAGCGTTGAAGCGGGGGGGCGGTACGAGCAGTACTTC	CSVEAGGRYEQYF
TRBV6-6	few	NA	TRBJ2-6	TGTGCCAGCAGCCGAGGGTCGGCCGGAGGGGGGGCCAACGTCCTGACTTTC	CASSRGSAGGGANVLTF
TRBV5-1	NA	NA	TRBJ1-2	TGCGCCAGCAGCGGGAGTAGCGGCGGCTCGGGCTACACCTTC	CASSGSSGGSGYTF
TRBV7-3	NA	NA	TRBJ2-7	TGTGCCAGCAGCTTATTCGGGGGGCCCCCCTACGAGCAGTACTTC	CASSLFGGPPYEQYF
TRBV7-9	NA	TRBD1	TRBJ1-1	TGTGCCAGCAGCTTTACAGGGGCGGACCCTGAAGCTTTCTTT	CASSFTGADPEAFF
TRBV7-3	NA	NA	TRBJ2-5	TGTGCCAGCAGCGTATGGGGGGGCGGAGCCCAGTACTTC	CASSVWGGGAQYF
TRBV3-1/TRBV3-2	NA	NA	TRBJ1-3	TGTGCCAGCAGCCAAGGACGGACAAGCTCTGGAAACACCATATATTTT	CASSQGRTSSGNTIYF
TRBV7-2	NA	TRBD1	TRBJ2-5	TGTGCCAGCAGCTTAATGGGGACAGTACAAGAGACCCAGTACTTC	CASSLMGTVQETQYF
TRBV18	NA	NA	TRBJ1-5	TGTGCCAGCTCACCAGGGCAGAATCAGCCCCAGCATTTT	CASSPGQNQPQHF
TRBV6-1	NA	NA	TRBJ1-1	TGTGCCAGCAGTGAAGCGAGGTTGGGGGGCACTGAAGCTTTCTTT	CASSEARLGGTEAFF
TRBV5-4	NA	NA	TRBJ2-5	TGTGCCAGCAGCTTGCCAGAACAAGAGACCCAGTACTTC	CASSLPEQETQYF
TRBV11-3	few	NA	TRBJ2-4	TGTGCCAGCAGCTTCTCGACAGGACGCAAAAACATTCAGTACTTC	CASSFSTGRKNIQYF
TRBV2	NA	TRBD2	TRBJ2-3	TGTGCCAGCAGTGATTCTAGCGGGGCAGATACGCAGTATTTT	CASSDSSGADTQYF
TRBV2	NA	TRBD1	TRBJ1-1	TGTGCCAGCAGGGGACAGGAGAACACTGAAGCTTTCTTT	CASRGQENTEAFF
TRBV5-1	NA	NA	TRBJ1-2	TGCGCCAGCAGCTTGGGTTCGGTAAATAACTATGGCTACACCTTC	CASSLGSVNNYGYTF
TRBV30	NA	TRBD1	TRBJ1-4	TGTGCCTGGACTCAGGGGGCGCCGGAAAAACTGTTTTTT	CAWTQGAPEKLFF